This TCR beta chain was recovered during a study of cytomegalovirus exposure and HLA in healthy donors. The overall study: Early on, a data release was issued that held 85 million to 95 million unique TCRs from HLA-typed donors. Findings of the study overall: The productive fraction for most TCR beta V segments was about 87% or about 30% in an earlier analysis. Later analysis associated a missense DCLRE1C variant with TCR beta V- and J-gene trimming. The study designated 160 or so TCR beta chains cytomegalovirus-associated.

PCR employed 60 Vbeta and 13 Jbeta primers. Profiled with immunoSEQ multiplex PCR; TCRdb holds only in-frame clones, not every one. The sample includes 120,000 to 150,000 clones, about 74% seen only once; the top ten take 4.9%. Concerning this clone itself: What it recognizes is unknown.

This CDR3 has 13 residues. The germline V gene encodes CDR1 SGHDT and CDR2 YYEEEE. Trimming took off 3 bases at V and 7 bases at J, with 8 bases between the two ends. The source is a woman aged 50 to 60 in good health and CMV-seronegative. The chain couples TRBV5-6 to TRBJ1-6; the D gene is possibly TRBD1 (6 bases). The sequenced sample was PBMCs. The CDR3 DNA is TGTGCCAGCAGCTATGGACAGAATTCACCCCTCCACTTT. This gives the protein CASSYGQNSPLHF. Complete variable domain (other parts from reference TRBV5-6 and TRBJ1-6): DAGVTQSPTHLIKTRGQQVTLRCSPKSGHDTVSWYQQALGQGPQFIFQYYEEEERQRGNFPDRFSGHQFPNYSSELNVNALLLGDSALYLCASSYGQNSPLHFGNGTRLTVT.